In its sample, the clone carrying this TCR beta chain was seen a few times. Its target is not known. Making TCR cDNA involved 5'RACE template switching, which added UMIs and a universal primer site. TCRdb reprocessed the 5' RACE reads via MiXCR and lists one record per CDR3 protein. In the table there are over 200,000 distinct CDR3 sequences, less than 7.5% of which are singletons. This sample was included in a study of T cells after yellow fever vaccination. Study conclusions and caveats: Peaking faster, on day 5 versus 15, the secondary response was nonetheless weaker. Shared CD4/CD8 clonotypes were a small share, likely from convergent recombination. Highly abundant clonotypes carried over from the bulk population could end up in FACS-sorted repertoires as contaminants.

The CDR3 spans 16 residues. CDR1 is DFQATT, CDR2 SNEGSKA, per germline (reference sequence). Unmatched junction bases numbered 15, after V lost 6 bases and J lost 8 bases. This sequence originates from a man aged 30 to 45 who received the YFV17D yellow fever vaccine. The rearrangement joins TRBV20-1 to TRBJ2-1; 11 nucleotides match TRBD2. The input for sequencing was CD4+ T cells sorted from PBMCs, taken on the day of the yellow fever booster vaccination. CDR3 loop: CSAEDYSGRARDEQFF. In nucleotides, the CDR3 is TGCAGTGCAGAGGATTATAGCGGGAGGGCCCGGGATGAGCAGTTCTTC.